A selection of T cell receptor beta chains follows, all from one sample in a study of cytomegalovirus exposure and HLA in healthy donors. Sequencing was performed with immunoSEQ multiplex PCR; in TCRdb, only in-frame clones are kept and a portion is missing. Here the sample spans 110,000 or so clones, 77% being singletons. Material: PBMCs. Source of these receptors: a man aged 40-49 years in good health and CMV-seropositive. CDR3s include the opening cysteine and the closing phenylalanine or tryptophan. Fields, in order: V gene, clone size, D gene, J gene, CDR3 DNA, CDR3 protein. A D gene is named only where the DNA matches it firmly. A row's size may be missing; if present it is once, few, many or a size class.

v_gene: TRBV19; abundance: once; d_gene: NA; j_gene: TRBJ1-1; CDR3nt: TGTGCCAGTAGTATGGTACCGGGGGGGGACACTGAAGCTTTCTTT; CDR3aa: CASSMVPGGDTEAFF
v_gene: TRBV2; abundance: NA; d_gene: TRBD1; j_gene: TRBJ1-1; CDR3nt: TGTGCCAGCCTGTCCGGGACAGGGAACACTGAAGCTTTCTTT; CDR3aa: CASLSGTGNTEAFF
v_gene: TRBV7-9; abundance: NA; d_gene: NA; j_gene: TRBJ2-1; CDR3nt: TGTGCCAGCAGCTTAGACAGGGTCCGAAATGAGCAGTTCTTC; CDR3aa: CASSLDRVRNEQFF
v_gene: TRBV7-6; abundance: once; d_gene: TRBD2; j_gene: TRBJ2-3; CDR3nt: TGTGCCAGCAGCTTTAGCGGGGGGCACACAGATACGCAGTATTTT; CDR3aa: CASSFSGGHTDTQYF
v_gene: TRBV7-2; abundance: NA; d_gene: TRBD1; j_gene: TRBJ1-2; CDR3nt: TGTGCCAGCAGCTTAGCTTCGACAGGGAACTATGGCTACACCTTC; CDR3aa: CASSLASTGNYGYTF
v_gene: TRBV6-1; abundance: NA; d_gene: NA; j_gene: TRBJ1-5; CDR3nt: TGTGCCAGCAGTGAAGGACCTCAGGGTAGCGGTCAGCCCCAGCATTTT; CDR3aa: CASSEGPQGSGQPQHF
v_gene: TRBV27; abundance: NA; d_gene: NA; j_gene: TRBJ2-5; CDR3nt: TGTGCCAGCCAAGACACGGGATTCCGGTGGGAGACCCAGTACTTC; CDR3aa: CASQDTGFRWETQYF
v_gene: TRBV6-4; abundance: NA; d_gene: TRBD1; j_gene: TRBJ1-6; CDR3nt: TGTGCCAGCAGTGACTCGTGGTCGGGACAGGGCTCCGGTAATTCACCCCTCCACTTT; CDR3aa: CASSDSWSGQGSGNSPLHF
v_gene: TRBV7-3; abundance: NA; d_gene: NA; j_gene: TRBJ2-5; CDR3nt: TGTGCCAGCAGCTTTGGAGGGGCACGAGAGACCCAGTACTTC; CDR3aa: CASSFGGARETQYF
v_gene: TRBV19; abundance: NA; d_gene: NA; j_gene: TRBJ1-1; CDR3nt: TGTGCCAGTAACTGTTCGGGCACTGAAGCTTTCTTT; CDR3aa: CASNCSGTEAFF
v_gene: TRBV5-1; abundance: few; d_gene: TRBD1; j_gene: TRBJ1-2; CDR3nt: TGCGCCAGCAGCTGGGGACAGGGGGGTGGCTATGGCTACACCTTC; CDR3aa: CASSWGQGGGYGYTF
v_gene: TRBV7-3; abundance: few; d_gene: NA; j_gene: TRBJ2-7; CDR3nt: TGTGCCAGCAGCTTTTCTGGGGGCGGCGAGCAGTACTTC; CDR3aa: CASSFSGGGEQYF
v_gene: TRBV6-4; abundance: medium-sized; d_gene: NA; j_gene: TRBJ2-3; CDR3nt: TGTGCCAGCAGTGACTCAGGGGGCACAGATACGCAGTATTTT; CDR3aa: CASSDSGGTDTQYF
v_gene: TRBV7-2; abundance: once; d_gene: TRBD2; j_gene: TRBJ2-1; CDR3nt: TGTGCCAGCAGCTTACGTGCACTAGCGGGGAGCTCCTACAATGAGCAGTTCTTC; CDR3aa: CASSLRALAGSSYNEQFF
v_gene: TRBV5-4; abundance: once; d_gene: TRBD1; j_gene: TRBJ2-7; CDR3nt: TGTGCCAGCAGCCCGACAGGGGGCACCCTATTAAACGAGCAGTACTTC; CDR3aa: CASSPTGGTLLNEQYF
v_gene: TRBV15; abundance: NA; d_gene: NA; j_gene: TRBJ1-4; CDR3nt: TGTGCCACCAGCAGACCTTTGCGTGAAAAACTGTTTTTT; CDR3aa: CATSRPLREKLFF
v_gene: TRBV6-4; abundance: NA; d_gene: TRBD2; j_gene: TRBJ2-2; CDR3nt: TGTGCCAGCAGTGAAAGACTAGCGGCGAACACCGGGGAGCTGTTTTTT; CDR3aa: CASSERLAANTGELFF
v_gene: TRBV6-5; abundance: NA; d_gene: NA; j_gene: TRBJ2-7; CDR3nt: TGTGCCAGCAGTTGGGGACCAGGGGGGAGCTCCTACGAGCAGTACTTC; CDR3aa: CASSWGPGGSSYEQYF
v_gene: TRBV6-1; abundance: few; d_gene: NA; j_gene: TRBJ2-7; CDR3nt: TGTGCCAGCAGTGAAGGTCTCAGGGCCTACGAGCAGTACTTC; CDR3aa: CASSEGLRAYEQYF
v_gene: TRBV19; abundance: NA; d_gene: TRBD1; j_gene: TRBJ2-5; CDR3nt: TGTGCCAGTACCACAGGGGAGCCCCAAGAGACCCAGTACTTC; CDR3aa: CASTTGEPQETQYF
v_gene: TRBV4-2; abundance: NA; d_gene: NA; j_gene: TRBJ2-4; CDR3nt: TGTGCCAGCAGCCAAGTTTCACAGAGAAAAAACATTCAGTACTTC; CDR3aa: CASSQVSQRKNIQYF
v_gene: TRBV19; abundance: NA; d_gene: NA; j_gene: TRBJ2-7; CDR3nt: TGTGCCAGTAGCTCTATCTCCGGCTCCTACGAGCAGTACTTC; CDR3aa: CASSSISGSYEQYF
v_gene: TRBV7-7; abundance: NA; d_gene: NA; j_gene: TRBJ2-7; CDR3nt: TGTGCTAGCAGCTTAGCAGCCCCCGGAGGAAGGGACACCACCTACGAGCAGTACTTC; CDR3aa: CASSLAAPGGRDTTYEQYF
v_gene: TRBV5-8; abundance: once; d_gene: NA; j_gene: TRBJ2-5; CDR3nt: TGTGCCAGCAGCTTGAGTCCCACGGGGACCCAGTACTTC; CDR3aa: CASSLSPTGTQYF
v_gene: TRBV29-1; abundance: NA; d_gene: TRBD2; j_gene: TRBJ2-5; CDR3nt: TGCAGCGTTATCATAGCGGGGGGCTGGGAGACCCAGTACTTC; CDR3aa: CSVIIAGGWETQYF
v_gene: TRBV6-6; abundance: NA; d_gene: TRBD1; j_gene: TRBJ1-1; CDR3nt: TGTGCCAGCAGCGACAGGGGGAACACTGAAGCTTTCTTT; CDR3aa: CASSDRGNTEAFF
v_gene: TRBV20-1; abundance: NA; d_gene: NA; j_gene: TRBJ1-1; CDR3nt: TGCAGTGCTAGACAGGGCACTGAAGCTTTCTTT; CDR3aa: CSARQGTEAFF
v_gene: TRBV4-1; abundance: NA; d_gene: NA; j_gene: TRBJ2-7; CDR3nt: TGCGCCAGCAGCCAAGCTACAGGACCCCCGACTTACGAGCAGTACTTC; CDR3aa: CASSQATGPPTYEQYF